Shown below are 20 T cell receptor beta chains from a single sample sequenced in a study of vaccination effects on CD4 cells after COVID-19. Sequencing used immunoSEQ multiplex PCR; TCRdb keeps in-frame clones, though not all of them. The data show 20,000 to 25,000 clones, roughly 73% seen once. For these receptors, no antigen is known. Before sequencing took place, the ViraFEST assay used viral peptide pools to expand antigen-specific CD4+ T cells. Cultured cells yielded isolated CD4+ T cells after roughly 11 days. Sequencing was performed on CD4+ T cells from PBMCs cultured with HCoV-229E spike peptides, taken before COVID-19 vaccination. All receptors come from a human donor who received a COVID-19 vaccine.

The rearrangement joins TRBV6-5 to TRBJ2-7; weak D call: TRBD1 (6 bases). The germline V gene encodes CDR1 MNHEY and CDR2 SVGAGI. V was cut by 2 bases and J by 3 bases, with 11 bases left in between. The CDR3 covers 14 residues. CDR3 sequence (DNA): TGTGCCAGCAGTTACGGACAGATGGACTACGAGCAGTACTTC. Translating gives CASSYGQMDYEQYF.

CDR3 in amino acids: CASSRTRNTGELFF. The DNA for the CDR3 is TGTGCCAGCAGCCGGACCCGGAACACCGGGGAGCTGTTTTTT. V is TRBV28 and J is TRBJ2-2; no definite D call. Germline CDR1 reads MDHEN; CDR2 reads SYDVKM. CDR3 length: 14 amino acids. V was trimmed by 6 bases and J by 1 base, leaving 9 bases between them.

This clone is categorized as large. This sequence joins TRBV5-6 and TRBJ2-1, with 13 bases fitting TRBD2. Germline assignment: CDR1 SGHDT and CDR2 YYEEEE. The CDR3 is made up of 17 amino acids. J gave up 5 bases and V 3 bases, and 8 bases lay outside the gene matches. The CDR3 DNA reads TGTGCCAGCAGCTGGACTAGCGGGGGAGAACCGAACAATGAGCAGTTCTTC. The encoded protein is CASSWTSGGEPNNEQFF. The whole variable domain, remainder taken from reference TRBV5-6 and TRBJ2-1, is DAGVTQSPTHLIKTRGQQVTLRCSPKSGHDTVSWYQQALGQGPQFIFQYYEEEERQRGNFPDRFSGHQFPNYSSELNVNALLLGDSALYLCASSWTSGGEPNNEQFFGPGTRLTVL.

CDR3 in amino acids: CAAREFDNNSPLHF. CDR3 coding DNA: TGTGCCGCGAGAGAATTCGATAATAATTCACCCCTCCACTTT. The chain uses TRBV10-3 and TRBJ1-6; D not certain. The V end lost 11 bases, the J end lost 5 bases, and 16 bases lay between the germline ends. The germline CDR1 and CDR2 sequences are ENHRY and SYGVKD. The length of the CDR3 is 14 residues.

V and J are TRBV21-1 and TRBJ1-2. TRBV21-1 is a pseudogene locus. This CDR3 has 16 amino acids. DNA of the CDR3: TGTGCCAGCAGCAAAGGGAGGGCCGATGATAAAGTCGGCTACACCTTC. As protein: CASSKGRADDKVGYTF.

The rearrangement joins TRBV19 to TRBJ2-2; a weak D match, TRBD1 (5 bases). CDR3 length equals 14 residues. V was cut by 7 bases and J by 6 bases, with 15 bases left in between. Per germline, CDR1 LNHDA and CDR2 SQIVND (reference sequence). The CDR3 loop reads CASKNQGRAGELFF. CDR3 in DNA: TGTGCCAGTAAGAACCAGGGAAGGGCCGGGGAGCTGTTTTTT.

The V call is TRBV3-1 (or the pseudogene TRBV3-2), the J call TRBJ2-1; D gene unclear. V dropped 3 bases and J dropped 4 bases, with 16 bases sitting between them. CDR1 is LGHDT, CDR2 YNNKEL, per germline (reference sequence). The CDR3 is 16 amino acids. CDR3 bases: TGTGCCAGCAGCCATCGGGCCTTCCCGGTGTACAATGAGCAGTTCTTC. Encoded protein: CASSHRAFPVYNEQFF.

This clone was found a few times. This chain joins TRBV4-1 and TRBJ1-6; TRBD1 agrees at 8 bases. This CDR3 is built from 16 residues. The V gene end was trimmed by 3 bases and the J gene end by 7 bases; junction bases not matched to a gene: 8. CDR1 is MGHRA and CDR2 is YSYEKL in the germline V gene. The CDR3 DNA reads TGCGCCAGCAGCCAGCCACGGACAGGGAAGAATTCACCCCTCCACTTT. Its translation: CASSQPRTGKNSPLHF.

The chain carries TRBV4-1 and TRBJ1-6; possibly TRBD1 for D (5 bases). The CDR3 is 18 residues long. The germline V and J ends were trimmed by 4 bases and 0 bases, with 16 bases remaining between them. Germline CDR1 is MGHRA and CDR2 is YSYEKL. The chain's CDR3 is CASSPVEDTISYNSPLHF. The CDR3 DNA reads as TGCGCCAGCAGCCCGGTGGAGGACACCATCTCCTATAATTCACCCCTCCACTTT.

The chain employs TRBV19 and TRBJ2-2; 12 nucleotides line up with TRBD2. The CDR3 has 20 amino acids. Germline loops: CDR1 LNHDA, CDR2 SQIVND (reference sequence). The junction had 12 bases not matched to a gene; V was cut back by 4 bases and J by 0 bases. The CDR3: CASSTSSGRALYANTGELFF. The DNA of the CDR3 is TGTGCCAGTAGTACCTCTAGCGGGAGGGCCCTTTATGCGAACACCGGGGAGCTGTTTTTT.

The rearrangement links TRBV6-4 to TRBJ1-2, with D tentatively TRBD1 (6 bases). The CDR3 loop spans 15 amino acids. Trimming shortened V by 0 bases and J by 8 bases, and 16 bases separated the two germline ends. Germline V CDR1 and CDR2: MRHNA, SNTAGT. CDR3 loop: CASSDSIGGRAGYTF. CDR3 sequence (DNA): TGTGCCAGCAGTGACTCGATTGGGGGCCGGGCGGGCTACACCTTC.

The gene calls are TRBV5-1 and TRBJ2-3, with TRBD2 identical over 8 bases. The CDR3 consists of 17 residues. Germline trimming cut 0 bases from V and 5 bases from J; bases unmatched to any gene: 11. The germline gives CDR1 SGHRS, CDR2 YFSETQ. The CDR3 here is CASSLGPAGALGDTQYF. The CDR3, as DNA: TGCGCCAGCAGCTTGGGGCCAGCGGGGGCCCTCGGAGATACGCAGTATTTT.

CDR3 bases: TGTGCCAGCAGTGCACAGGGGGTAGGTGAAAAACTGTTTTTT. Protein: CASSAQGVGEKLFF. The genes are TRBV2 and TRBJ1-4, with TRBD1 matching 8 bases. This CDR3 has 14 residues. Germline values: CDR1 SNHLY, CDR2 FYNNEI. V gave up 4 bases and J gave up 7 bases; unmatched junction bases: 5.

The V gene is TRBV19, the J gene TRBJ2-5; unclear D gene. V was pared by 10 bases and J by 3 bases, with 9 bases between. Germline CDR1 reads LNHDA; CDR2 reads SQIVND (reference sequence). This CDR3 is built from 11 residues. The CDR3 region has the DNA TGTGCCACGAGCGTAAAAGAGACCCAGTACTTC. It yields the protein CATSVKETQYF.

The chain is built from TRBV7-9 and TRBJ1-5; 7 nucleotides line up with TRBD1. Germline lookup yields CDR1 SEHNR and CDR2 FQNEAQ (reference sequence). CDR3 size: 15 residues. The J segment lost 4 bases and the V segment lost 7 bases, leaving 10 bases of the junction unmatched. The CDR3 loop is CASTLGTASNQPQHF. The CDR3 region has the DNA TGTGCCAGCACCCTAGGGACAGCCTCAAATCAGCCCCAGCATTTT.

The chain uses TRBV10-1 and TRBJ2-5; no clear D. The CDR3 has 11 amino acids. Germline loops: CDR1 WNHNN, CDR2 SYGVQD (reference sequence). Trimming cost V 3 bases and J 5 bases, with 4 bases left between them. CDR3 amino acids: CASSDMETQYF. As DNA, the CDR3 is TGCGCCAGCAGTGATATGGAGACCCAGTACTTC.

The CDR3 nucleotides read TGTGCCGCTGAGCCCGGGACAGCAGGCAATCAGCCCCAGCATTTT. Amino acid sequence: CAAEPGTAGNQPQHF. The chain is built from TRBV19 and TRBJ1-5; 7 bases are a match to TRBD1. The trim removed 11 bases at V and 2 bases at J, leaving 12 bases unmatched. CDR1 and CDR2 from the germline V gene are LNHDA and SQIVND (reference sequence). The CDR3 totals 15 residues.

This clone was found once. Here the CDR3 reads CASQQDTSQETQYF. The CDR3 nucleotides read TGTGCCAGTCAACAAGACACGTCCCAAGAGACCCAGTACTTC. The chain employs TRBV19 and TRBJ2-5; D ambiguous. This CDR3 region has 14 residues. V gave up 8 bases and J gave up 1 base, with 14 bases separating them. In germline, CDR1 is LNHDA, CDR2 SQIVND (reference sequence).

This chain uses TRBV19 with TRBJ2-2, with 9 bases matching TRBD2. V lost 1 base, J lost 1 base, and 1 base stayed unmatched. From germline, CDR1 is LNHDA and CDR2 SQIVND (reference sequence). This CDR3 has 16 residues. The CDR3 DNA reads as TGTGCCAGTAGTATAGTACTAGCGGGGAACACCGGGGAGCTGTTTTTT. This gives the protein CASSIVLAGNTGELFF.

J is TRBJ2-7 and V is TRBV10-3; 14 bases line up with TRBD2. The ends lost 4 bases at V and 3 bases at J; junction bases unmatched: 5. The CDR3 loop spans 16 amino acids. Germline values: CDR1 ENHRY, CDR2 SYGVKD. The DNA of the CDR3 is TGTGCCATCAGTGGACCCGGGACTAGCGGGAGCTACGAGCAGTACTTC. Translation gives CAISGPGTSGSYEQYF.